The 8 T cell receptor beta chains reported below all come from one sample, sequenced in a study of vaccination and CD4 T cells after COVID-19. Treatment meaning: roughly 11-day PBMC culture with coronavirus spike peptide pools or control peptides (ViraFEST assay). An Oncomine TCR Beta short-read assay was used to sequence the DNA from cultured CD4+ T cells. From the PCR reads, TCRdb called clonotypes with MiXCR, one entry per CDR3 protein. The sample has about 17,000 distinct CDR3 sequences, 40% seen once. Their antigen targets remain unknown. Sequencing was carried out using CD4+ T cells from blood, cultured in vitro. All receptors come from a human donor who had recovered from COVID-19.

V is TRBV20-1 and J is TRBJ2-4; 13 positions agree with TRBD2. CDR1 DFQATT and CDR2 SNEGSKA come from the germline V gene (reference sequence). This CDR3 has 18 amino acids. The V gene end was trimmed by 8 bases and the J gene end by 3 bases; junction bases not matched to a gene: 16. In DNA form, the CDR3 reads TGCAGTACAAAGGCTGAACTAGCGGGAGGGCCTGACAAAAACATTCAGTACTTC. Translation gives CSTKAELAGGPDKNIQYF.

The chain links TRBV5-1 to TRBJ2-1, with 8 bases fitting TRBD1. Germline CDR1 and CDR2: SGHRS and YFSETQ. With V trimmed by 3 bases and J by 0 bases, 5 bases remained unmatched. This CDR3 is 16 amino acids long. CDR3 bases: TGCGCCAGCAGCTCGGGACAGGTCAGCTCCTACAATGAGCAGTTCTTC. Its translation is CASSSGQVSSYNEQFF.

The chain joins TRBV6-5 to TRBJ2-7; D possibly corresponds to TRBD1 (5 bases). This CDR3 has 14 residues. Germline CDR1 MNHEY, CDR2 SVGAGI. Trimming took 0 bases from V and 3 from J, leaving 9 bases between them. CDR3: CASSYSGQDYEQYF. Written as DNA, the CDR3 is TGTGCCAGCAGTTACTCGGGGCAGGACTACGAGCAGTACTTC.

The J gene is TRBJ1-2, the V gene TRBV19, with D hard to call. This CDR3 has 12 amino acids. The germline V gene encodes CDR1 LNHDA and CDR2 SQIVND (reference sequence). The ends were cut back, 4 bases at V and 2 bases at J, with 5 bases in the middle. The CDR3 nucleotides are TGTGCCAGTAGTACCTACAACTATGGCTACACCTTC. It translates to CASSTYNYGYTF.

CDR3 nucleotides: TGTGCCAGCAGACTGAGCGGGAGCTACGAGCAGTACTTC. Protein product: CASRLSGSYEQYF. The rearrangement joins TRBV7-8 to TRBJ2-7, with 8 bases lining up with TRBD2. This CDR3 has 13 amino acids. J gave up 3 bases and V 6 bases, and 4 bases lay outside the gene matches. Germline loops: CDR1 SGHVS, CDR2 FQNEAQ.

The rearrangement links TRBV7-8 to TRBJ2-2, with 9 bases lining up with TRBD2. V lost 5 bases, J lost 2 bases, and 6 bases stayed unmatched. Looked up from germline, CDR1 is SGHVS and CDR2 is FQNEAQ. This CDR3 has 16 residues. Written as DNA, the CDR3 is TGTGCCAGCAGCGCCCGGACTAGCGTTAACACCGGGGAGCTGTTTTTT. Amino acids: CASSARTSVNTGELFF.

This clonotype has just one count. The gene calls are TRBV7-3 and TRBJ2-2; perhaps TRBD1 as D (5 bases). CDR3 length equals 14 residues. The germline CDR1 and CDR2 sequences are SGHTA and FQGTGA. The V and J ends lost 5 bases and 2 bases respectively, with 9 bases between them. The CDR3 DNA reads TGTGCCAGCAGCCCCCAGGGAAACACCGGGGAGCTGTTTTTT. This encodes CASSPQGNTGELFF. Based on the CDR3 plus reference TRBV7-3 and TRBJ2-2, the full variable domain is GAGVSQTPSNKVTEKGKYVELRCDPISGHTALYWYRQSLGQGPEFLIYFQGTGAADDSGLPNDRFFAVRPEGSVSTLKIQRTERGDSAVYLCASSPQGNTGELFFGEGSRLTVL.

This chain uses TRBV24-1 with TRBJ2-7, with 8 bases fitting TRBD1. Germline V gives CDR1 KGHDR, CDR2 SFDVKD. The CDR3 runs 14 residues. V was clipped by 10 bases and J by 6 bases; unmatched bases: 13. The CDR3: CATPQGTGSGEQYF. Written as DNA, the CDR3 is TGTGCCACTCCCCAGGGGACAGGCTCAGGCGAGCAGTACTTC.